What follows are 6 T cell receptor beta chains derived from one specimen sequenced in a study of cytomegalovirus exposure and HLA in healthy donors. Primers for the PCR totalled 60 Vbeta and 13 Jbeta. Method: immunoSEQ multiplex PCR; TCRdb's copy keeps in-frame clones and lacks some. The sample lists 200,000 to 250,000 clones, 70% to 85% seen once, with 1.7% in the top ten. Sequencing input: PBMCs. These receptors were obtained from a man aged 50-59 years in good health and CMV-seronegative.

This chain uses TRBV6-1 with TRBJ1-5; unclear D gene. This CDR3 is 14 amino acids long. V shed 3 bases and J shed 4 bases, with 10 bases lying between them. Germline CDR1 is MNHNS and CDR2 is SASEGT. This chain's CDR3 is CASSEIRRNQPQHF. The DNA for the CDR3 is TGTGCCAGCAGTGAGATACGGAGGAATCAGCCCCAGCATTTT.

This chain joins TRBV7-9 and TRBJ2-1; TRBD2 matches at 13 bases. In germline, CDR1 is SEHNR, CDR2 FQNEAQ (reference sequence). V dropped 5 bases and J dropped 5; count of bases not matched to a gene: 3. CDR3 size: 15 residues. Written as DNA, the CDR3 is TGTGCCAGCAGCCAACTAGCGGGAGGGAACAATGAGCAGTTCTTC. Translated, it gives CASSQLAGGNNEQFF.

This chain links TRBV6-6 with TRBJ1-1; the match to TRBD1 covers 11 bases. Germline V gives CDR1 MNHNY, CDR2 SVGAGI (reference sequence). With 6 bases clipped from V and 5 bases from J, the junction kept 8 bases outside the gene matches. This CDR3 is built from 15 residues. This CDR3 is CASSSRGQGGTEAFF. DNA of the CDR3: TGTGCCAGCAGCTCAAGGGGACAGGGGGGGACTGAAGCTTTCTTT.

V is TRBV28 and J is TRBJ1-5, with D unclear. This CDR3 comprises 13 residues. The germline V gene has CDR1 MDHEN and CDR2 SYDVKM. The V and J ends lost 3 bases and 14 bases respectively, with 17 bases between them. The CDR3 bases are TGTGCCAGCAGTTTGGGCCTGACGAATCCCGAGCATTTT. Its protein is CASSLGLTNPEHF.

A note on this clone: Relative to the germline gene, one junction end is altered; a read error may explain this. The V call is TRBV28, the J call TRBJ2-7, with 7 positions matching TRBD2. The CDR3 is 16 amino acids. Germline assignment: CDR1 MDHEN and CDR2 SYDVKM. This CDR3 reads CASSPLTDSHTLRGDF. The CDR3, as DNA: TGTGCCAGCAGTCCGCTAACCGACAGCCATACTCTCCGGGGGGACTTC.

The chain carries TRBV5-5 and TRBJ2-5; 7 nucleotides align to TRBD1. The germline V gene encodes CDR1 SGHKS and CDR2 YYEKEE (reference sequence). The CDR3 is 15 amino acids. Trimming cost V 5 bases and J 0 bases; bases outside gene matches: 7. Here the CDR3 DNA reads TGTGCCAGCAGTCCTCAGACAGGGCACCAAGAGACCCAGTACTTC. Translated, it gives CASSPQTGHQETQYF.